This entry describes one T cell receptor beta chain. Method: immunoSEQ multiplex PCR; TCRdb's copy keeps in-frame clones and lacks some. The sample records 650,000 to 950,000 clones, approximately 83% being singletons. The data belong to a study of shared T cell receptors in the human thymus. The CDR3 has 11 residues. V gave up 4 bases and J gave up 10 bases, with 8 bases separating them. Germline CDR1 is MNHNY and CDR2 is SVGAGI (reference sequence). The same data also went into a second study, on human thymus T cells. That source reports: Surgeons resected thymus tissue during corrective heart surgery. Unrelated individuals had highly overlapping thymic repertoires, as reported in related research.

The V call is TRBV6-6, the J call TRBJ2-4, with D possibly matching TRBD2 (6 bases). Sequences were obtained from thymocytes. This receptor was taken from a girl less than two years old with a congenital heart defect. CDR3 sequence: CASSSGGIQYF. The CDR3 nucleotides read TGTGCCAGCAGTTCCGGAGGGATTCAGTACTTC.